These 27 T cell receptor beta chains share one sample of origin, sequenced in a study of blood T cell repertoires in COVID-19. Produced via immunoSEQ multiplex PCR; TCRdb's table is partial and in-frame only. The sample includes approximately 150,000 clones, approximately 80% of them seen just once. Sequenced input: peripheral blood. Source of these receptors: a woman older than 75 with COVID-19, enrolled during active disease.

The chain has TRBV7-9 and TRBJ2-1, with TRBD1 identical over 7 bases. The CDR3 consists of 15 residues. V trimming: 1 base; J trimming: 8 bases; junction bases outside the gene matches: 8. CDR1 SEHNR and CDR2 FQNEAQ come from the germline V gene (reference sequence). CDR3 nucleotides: TGTGCCAGCAGCTTAGTAGACAGGGTTATTGATGAGCAGTTCTTC. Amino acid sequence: CASSLVDRVIDEQFF.

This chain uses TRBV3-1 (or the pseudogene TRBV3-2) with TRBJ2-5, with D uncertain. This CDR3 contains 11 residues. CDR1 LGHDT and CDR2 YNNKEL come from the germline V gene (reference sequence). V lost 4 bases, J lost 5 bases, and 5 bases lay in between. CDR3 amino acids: CASSPGETQYF. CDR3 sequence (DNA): TGTGCCAGCAGCCCCGGGGAGACCCAGTACTTC.

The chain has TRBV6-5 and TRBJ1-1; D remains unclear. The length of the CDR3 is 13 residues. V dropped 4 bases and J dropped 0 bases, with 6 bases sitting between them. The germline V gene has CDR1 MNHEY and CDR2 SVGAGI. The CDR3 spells CASSWRLNTEAFF. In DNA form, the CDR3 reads TGTGCCAGCAGTTGGAGGCTGAACACTGAAGCTTTCTTT.

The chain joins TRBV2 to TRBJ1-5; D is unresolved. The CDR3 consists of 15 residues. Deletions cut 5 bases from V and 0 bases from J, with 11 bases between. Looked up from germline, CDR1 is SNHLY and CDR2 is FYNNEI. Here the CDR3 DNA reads TGTGCCAGCAGTTCCGGACTGAATAGCAATCAGCCCCAGCATTTT. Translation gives CASSSGLNSNQPQHF.

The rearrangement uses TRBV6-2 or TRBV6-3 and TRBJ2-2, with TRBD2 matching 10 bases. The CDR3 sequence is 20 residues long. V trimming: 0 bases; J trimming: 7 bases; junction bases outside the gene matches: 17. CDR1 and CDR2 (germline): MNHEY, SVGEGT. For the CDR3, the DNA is TGTGCCAGCAGTTACTCTCAGGCGACACTAGCGGGGAGCATTGGCGGGGAGCTGTTTTTT. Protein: CASSYSQATLAGSIGGELFF.

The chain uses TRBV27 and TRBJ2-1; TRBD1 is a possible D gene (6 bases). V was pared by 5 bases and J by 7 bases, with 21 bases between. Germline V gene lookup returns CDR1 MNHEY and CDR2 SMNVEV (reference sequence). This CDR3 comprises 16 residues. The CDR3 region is CASSPLWSRRGNEQFF. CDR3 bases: TGTGCCAGCAGTCCGTTATGGAGTCGAAGGGGGAATGAGCAGTTCTTC.

Here the CDR3 reads CATSRDSGGDNEQFF. For the CDR3, the DNA is TGTGCCACCAGCAGAGATAGCGGGGGGGACAATGAGCAGTTCTTC. The gene calls are TRBV15 and TRBJ2-1, with 11 positions matching TRBD2. V lost 0 bases, J lost 5 bases, and 0 bases stayed unmatched. Germline V gives CDR1 LNHNV, CDR2 YYDKDF (reference sequence). The CDR3 has 15 amino acids.

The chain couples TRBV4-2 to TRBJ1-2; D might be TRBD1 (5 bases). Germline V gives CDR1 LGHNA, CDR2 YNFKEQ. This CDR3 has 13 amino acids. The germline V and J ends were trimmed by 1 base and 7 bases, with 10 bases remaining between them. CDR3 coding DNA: TGTGCCAGCAGCCAAGCGGGGGGTCGTGGCTACACCTTC. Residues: CASSQAGGRGYTF.

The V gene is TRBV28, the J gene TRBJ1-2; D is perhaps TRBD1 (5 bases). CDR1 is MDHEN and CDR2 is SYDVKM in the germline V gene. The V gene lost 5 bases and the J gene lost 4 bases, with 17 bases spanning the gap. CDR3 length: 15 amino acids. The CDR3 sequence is CASSTPGGRGYGYTF. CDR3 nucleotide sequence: TGTGCCAGCAGTACTCCGGGGGGAAGGGGCTATGGCTACACCTTC.

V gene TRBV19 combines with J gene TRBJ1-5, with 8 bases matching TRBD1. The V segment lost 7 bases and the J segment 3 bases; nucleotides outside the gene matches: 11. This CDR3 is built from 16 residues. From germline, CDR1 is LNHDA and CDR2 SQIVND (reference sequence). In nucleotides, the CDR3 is TGTGCCAGTACTGCCCCAACAGGGGGTAACAATCAGCCCCAGCATTTT. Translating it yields CASTAPTGGNNQPQHF.

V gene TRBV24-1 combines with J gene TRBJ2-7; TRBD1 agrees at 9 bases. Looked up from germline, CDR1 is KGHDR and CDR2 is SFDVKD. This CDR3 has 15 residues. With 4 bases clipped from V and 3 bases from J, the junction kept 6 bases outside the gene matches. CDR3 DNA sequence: TGTGCCACCAGTGACGCGGGACAGGGCGACTACGAGCAGTACTTC. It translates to CATSDAGQGDYEQYF.

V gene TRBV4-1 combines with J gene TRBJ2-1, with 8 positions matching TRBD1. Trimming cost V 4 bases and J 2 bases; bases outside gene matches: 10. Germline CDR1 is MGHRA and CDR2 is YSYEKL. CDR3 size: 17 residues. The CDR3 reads CASSLVHGTGPYNEQFF. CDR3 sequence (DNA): TGCGCCAGCAGCCTAGTCCACGGGACAGGACCCTACAATGAGCAGTTCTTC.

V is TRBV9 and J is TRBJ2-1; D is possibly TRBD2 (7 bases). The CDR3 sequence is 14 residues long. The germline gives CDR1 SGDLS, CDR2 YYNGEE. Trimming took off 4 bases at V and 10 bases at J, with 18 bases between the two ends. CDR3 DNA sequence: TGTGCCAGCAGCCCAGGGACACGGGGGGTGGAGCAGTTCTTC. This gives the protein CASSPGTRGVEQFF.

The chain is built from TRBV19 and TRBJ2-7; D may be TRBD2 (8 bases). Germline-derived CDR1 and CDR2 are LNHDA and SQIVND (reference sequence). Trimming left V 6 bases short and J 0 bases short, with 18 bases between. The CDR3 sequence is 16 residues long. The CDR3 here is CASSPYSGTDSYEQYF. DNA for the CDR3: TGTGCCAGTAGCCCGTATAGCGGGACAGACTCCTACGAGCAGTACTTC.

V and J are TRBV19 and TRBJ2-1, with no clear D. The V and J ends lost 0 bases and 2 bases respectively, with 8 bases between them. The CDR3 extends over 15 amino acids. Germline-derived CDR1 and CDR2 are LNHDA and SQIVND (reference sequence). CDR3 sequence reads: CASSIDPGAYNEQFF. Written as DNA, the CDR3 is TGTGCCAGTAGTATAGACCCCGGAGCCTACAATGAGCAGTTCTTC.

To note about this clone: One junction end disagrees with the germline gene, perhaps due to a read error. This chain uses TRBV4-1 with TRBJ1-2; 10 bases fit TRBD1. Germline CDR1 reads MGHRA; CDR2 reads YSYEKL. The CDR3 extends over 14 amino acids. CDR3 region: CASSQGTGALIGVF. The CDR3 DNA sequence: TGCGCCAGCAGCCAGGGGACAGGGGCACTAATAGGGGTTTTC.

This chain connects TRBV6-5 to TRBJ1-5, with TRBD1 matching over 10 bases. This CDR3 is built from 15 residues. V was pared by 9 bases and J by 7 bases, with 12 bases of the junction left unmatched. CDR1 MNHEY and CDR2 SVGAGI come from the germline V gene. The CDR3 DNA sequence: TGTGCCAGTACAATCTCCGGGACAGGGGACCAGCCCCAGCATTTT. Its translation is CASTISGTGDQPQHF.

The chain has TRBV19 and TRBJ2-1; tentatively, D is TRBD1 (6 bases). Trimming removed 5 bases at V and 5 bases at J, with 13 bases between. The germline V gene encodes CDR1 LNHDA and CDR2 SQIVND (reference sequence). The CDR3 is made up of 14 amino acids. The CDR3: CASSDRTADNEQFF. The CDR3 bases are TGTGCCAGTAGTGACAGGACTGCGGACAATGAGCAGTTCTTC.

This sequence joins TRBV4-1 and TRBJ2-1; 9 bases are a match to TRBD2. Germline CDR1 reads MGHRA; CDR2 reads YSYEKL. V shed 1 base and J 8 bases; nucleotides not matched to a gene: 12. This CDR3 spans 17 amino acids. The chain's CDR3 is CASSQVWTSARGDEQFF. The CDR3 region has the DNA TGCGCCAGCAGCCAAGTATGGACTAGCGCCCGAGGGGATGAGCAGTTCTTC.

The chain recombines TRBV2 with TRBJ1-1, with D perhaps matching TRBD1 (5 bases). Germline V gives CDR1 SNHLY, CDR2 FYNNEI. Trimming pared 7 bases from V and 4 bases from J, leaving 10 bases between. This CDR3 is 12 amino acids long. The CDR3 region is CASNRDSTEAFF. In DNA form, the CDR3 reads TGTGCCAGCAACCGAGACAGCACTGAAGCTTTCTTT.

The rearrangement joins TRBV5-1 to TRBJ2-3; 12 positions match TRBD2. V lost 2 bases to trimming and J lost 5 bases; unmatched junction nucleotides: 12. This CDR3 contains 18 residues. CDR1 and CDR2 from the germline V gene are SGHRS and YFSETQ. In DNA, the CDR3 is TGCGCCAGCAGCTTCCACTCTAGCGGGAGGGAATACTTAGATACGCAGTATTTT. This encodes CASSFHSSGREYLDTQYF.

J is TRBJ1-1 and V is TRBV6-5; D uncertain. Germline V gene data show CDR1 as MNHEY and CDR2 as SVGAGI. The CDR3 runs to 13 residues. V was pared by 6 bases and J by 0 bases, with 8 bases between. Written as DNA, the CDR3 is TGTGCCAGCAGCCGTCGGGTGAACACTGAAGCTTTCTTT. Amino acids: CASSRRVNTEAFF.

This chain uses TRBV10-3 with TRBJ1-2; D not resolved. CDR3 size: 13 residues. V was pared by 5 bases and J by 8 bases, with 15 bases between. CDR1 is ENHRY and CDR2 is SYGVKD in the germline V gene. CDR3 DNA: TGTGCCATCAGTTCCGACCCACTCGGGGGCTACACCTTC. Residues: CAISSDPLGGYTF.

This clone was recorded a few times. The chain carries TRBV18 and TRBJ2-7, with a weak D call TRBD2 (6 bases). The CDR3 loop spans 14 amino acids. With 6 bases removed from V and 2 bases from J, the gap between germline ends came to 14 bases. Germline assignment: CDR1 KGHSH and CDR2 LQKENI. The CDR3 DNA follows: TGTGCCAGCTCCCCGGGACTGCAACCCTACGAGCAGTACTTC. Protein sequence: CASSPGLQPYEQYF.

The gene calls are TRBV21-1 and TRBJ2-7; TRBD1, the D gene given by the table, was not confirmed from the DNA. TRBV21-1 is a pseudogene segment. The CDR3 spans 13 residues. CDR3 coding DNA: TGTGCCAGCAGCGACAGGAAAACCCACGAGCAGTACTTC. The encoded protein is CASSDRKTHEQYF.

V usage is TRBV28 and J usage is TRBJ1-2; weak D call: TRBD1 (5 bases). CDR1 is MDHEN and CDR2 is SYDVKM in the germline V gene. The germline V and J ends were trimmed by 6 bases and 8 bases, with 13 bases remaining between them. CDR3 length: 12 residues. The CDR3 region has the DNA TGTGCCAGCAGCACGGTGGGGGGAGGCTACACCTTC. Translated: CASSTVGGGYTF.

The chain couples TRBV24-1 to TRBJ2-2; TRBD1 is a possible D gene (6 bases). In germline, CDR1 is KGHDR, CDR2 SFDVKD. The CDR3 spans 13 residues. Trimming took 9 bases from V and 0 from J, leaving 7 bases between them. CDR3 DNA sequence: TGTGCCACCCAGGGGCCGAACACCGGGGAGCTGTTTTTT. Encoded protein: CATQGPNTGELFF.